This TCR beta chain was sequenced during a study of T cell responses to AZD1222 COVID-19 vaccine. Broader study findings: Donors, mostly white British, included more females; clonal diversity was possibly underestimated.

This CDR3 contains 16 residues. Trimming cost V 4 bases and J 4 bases; bases outside gene matches: 5. Measured with immunoSEQ multiplex PCR; TCRdb has only the in-frame clones, and not every one. The sample consists of 150,000 to 200,000 clones, approximately 90% of them appearing once. Details on this clone: The antigen is unknown.

The clonotype comes from an adult in good health. The sequenced sample was peripheral blood, obtained on day 0 of MenACWY control vaccination. This chain connects TRBV23-1 to TRBJ2-2; 11 bases map to TRBD1. TRBV23-1 is an ORF for which the function is uncertain. The CDR3, as DNA: TGCGCCAGCAGTCTCGGACAGGGGGCATTCACCGGGGAGCTGTTTTTT. It yields the protein CASSLGQGAFTGELFF.